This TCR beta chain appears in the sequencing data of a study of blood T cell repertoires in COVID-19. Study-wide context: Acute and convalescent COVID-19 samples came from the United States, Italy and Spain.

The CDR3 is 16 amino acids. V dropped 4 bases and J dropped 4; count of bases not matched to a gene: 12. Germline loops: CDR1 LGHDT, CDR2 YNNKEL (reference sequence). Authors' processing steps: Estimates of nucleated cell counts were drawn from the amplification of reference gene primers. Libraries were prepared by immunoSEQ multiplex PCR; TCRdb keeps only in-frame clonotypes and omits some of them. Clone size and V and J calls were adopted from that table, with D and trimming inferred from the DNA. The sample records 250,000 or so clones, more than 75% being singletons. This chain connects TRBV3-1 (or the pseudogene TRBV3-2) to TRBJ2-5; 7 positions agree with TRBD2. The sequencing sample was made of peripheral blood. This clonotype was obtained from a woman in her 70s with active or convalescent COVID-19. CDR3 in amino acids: CASSPGGLVPLETQYF. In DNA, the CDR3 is TGTGCCAGCAGCCCGGGTGGACTAGTCCCTTTAGAGACCCAGTACTTC.